The 31 T cell receptor beta chains reported below all come from one sample, sequenced in a study of T cells in women clearing cervical HPV infection. Data came from immunoSEQ multiplex PCR; TCRdb stores just in-frame clones and leaves some out. This sample's table has more than 25,000 clones. Sequencing was done on a sample of blood buffy coat. The receptors were sampled from a woman aged 18 to 75 with a cervical HPV16 infection that either progressed to CIN3+ or cleared (not recorded which).

Comments on this clone: The read terminates 3 residues ahead of where the CDR3 ends, so the germline J gene completes it. The chain has TRBV28 and TRBJ1-6, with D perhaps matching TRBD1 (6 bases). The CDR3 is 14 amino acids. Trimming removed 5 bases at V and 9 bases at J, with 14 bases between. Germline V gene lookup returns CDR1 MDHEN and CDR2 SYDVKM. CDR3 bases read: TGTGCCAGCAGTCCGGACAGTCCCGGTTCACCC. It codes for CASSPDSPGSP. From start to end, the CDR3 is CASSPDSPGSPLHF.

On this clone: Coverage ceases 3 residues before the CDR3 finishes, and the germline J gene fills in the end. The chain employs TRBV6-2 or TRBV6-3 and TRBJ2-1; TRBD2 might be the D (6 bases). Trimming cost V 4 bases and J 8 bases, with 15 bases left between them. The CDR3 covers 14 residues. The germline V gene encodes CDR1 MNHEY and CDR2 SVGEGT. CDR3 protein: CASSFGGEVDEQFF. Incomplete CDR3 DNA: TGTGCCAGCAGTTTTGGAGGGGAGGTAGATGAG.

As regards this clone: Sequencing ends 3 residues short of the CDR3 end; the germline J gene provides the rest. V is TRBV7-9 and J is TRBJ1-6; D is undetermined. V shed 5 bases and J shed 7 bases, with 9 bases lying between them. Germline V gene sequence: CDR1 SEHNR, CDR2 FQNEAQ (reference sequence). This CDR3 region has 13 residues. CDR3 loop: CASSRRGNSPLHF. The part of the CDR3 DNA that was read is TGTGCCAGCAGCCGACGCGGGAATTCACCC. The variable domain in full, with the rest retrieved from reference TRBV7-9 and TRBJ1-6, is DTGVSQNPRHKITKRGQNVTFRCDPISEHNRLYWYRQTLGQGPEFLTYFQNEAQLEKSRLLSDRFSAERPKGSFSTLEIQRTEQGDSAMYLCASSRRGNSPLHFGNGTRLTVT.

As regards this clone: The CDR3 is cut off 3 residues early in the read; its end comes from the germline J gene. The chain joins TRBV6-1 to TRBJ1-6; D uncertain. CDR1 MNHNS and CDR2 SASEGT come from the germline V gene. Trimming shortened V by 2 bases and J by 5 bases, and 13 bases separated the two germline ends. This CDR3 spans 16 amino acids. CDR3 DNA (partial): TGTGCCAGCAGTGAAAAGGCCTTCCATAATAATTCACCC. It translates to CASSEKAFHNNSP. The full CDR3 protein reads CASSEKAFHNNSPLHF.

A word on this clone: The CDR3 is cut off 3 residues early in the read; its end comes from the germline J gene. The chain links TRBV6-2 or TRBV6-3 to TRBJ1-6; 7 positions agree with TRBD1. The CDR3 is 16 amino acids. After removal of 5 bases from V and 7 bases from J, the junction contained 11 bases not matched to a gene. The V gene's germline CDR1 is MNHEY and CDR2 SVGEGT. The CDR3 loop is CASSRPLAGGNSPLHF. The covered CDR3 bases are TGTGCCAGCAGTCGACCCCTTGCAGGGGGGAATTCACCC.

This clone shows up as medium-sized by frequency. The CDR3 is cut off 3 residues early in the read; its end comes from the germline J gene. V and J are TRBV18 and TRBJ1-2; D might be TRBD1 (5 bases). The V gene lost 6 bases and the J gene lost 1 base, with 9 bases spanning the gap. CDR1 and CDR2 (germline): KGHSH, LQKENI. The CDR3 covers 13 residues. The DNA read from the CDR3 is TGTGCCAGCTCGCCCGACAGTAACTATGGC. Amino acid sequence: CASSPDSNYG. The entire CDR3 protein reads CASSPDSNYGYTF.

Comment on this clone: Coverage ceases 3 residues before the CDR3 finishes, and the germline J gene fills in the end. The J gene is TRBJ2-2, the V gene TRBV12-3 or TRBV12-4; 10 positions match TRBD2. The V and J ends lost 1 base and 0 bases, in that order; junction bases with no gene match: 5. This CDR3 is 18 amino acids long. Incomplete CDR3 DNA: TGTGCCAGCAGTTTAGGGAGCGGGGGGGTTACGAACACCGGGGAG. It encodes CASSLGSGGVTNTGE. The CDR3 in its entirety is CASSLGSGGVTNTGELFF.

On this clone itself: The CDR3 goes on 3 residues after the read ends, and that part is filled in from the germline J gene. This sequence joins TRBV9 and TRBJ1-1; TRBD1 is a possible D gene (5 bases). This CDR3 spans 14 amino acids. Trimming stripped 2 bases from V and 5 bases from J, with 13 bases between. Germline CDR1 and CDR2: SGDLS and YYNGEE. Partial CDR3 DNA: TGTGCCAGCAGCGTTCAGGGATATGGGACTGAA. As protein: CASSVQGYGTE. In full, the CDR3 is CASSVQGYGTEAFF.

Concerning this clone: The read is 3 residues too short to cover the CDR3 end, so that end is filled in from the germline J gene. The chain has TRBV19 and TRBJ2-5, with 12 bases lining up with TRBD2. Germline assignment: CDR1 LNHDA and CDR2 SQIVND (reference sequence). The V and J ends lost 1 base and 1 base, in that order; junction bases with no gene match: 10. CDR3 length equals 19 residues. The CDR3 reads CASSIATSGGVPSQETQYF. The part of the CDR3 DNA that was read is TGTGCCAGTAGTATAGCGACTAGCGGGGGTGTTCCAAGCCAAGAGACC.

Turning to this clone: The read ends 3 residues early relative to the CDR3; the germline J gene fills the gap. The V call is TRBV2, the J call TRBJ2-4; D might be TRBD2 (5 bases). The germline V gene has CDR1 SNHLY and CDR2 FYNNEI. The CDR3 runs to 13 residues. The sequenced part of the CDR3 DNA is TGTGCCAGCAGTGAAGGCCCGGGGAGCGGT. It yields the protein CASSEGPGSG. The entire CDR3 is CASSEGPGSGQYF.

A remark on this clone: The observed sequence ends 3 residues before the CDR3 terminus, with the missing tail filled in from the germline J gene. The J gene is TRBJ1-1, the V gene TRBV7-6, with 7 bases lining up with TRBD1. Looked up from germline, CDR1 is SGHVS and CDR2 is FNYEAQ. This CDR3 is built from 16 residues. CDR3 residues: CASSTGQVAANEKAFF. CDR3 bases read: TGTGCCAGCAGCACCGGACAGGTGGCGGCTAATGAAAAA.

Comment on this clone: The CDR3 end falls 3 residues outside the read, so it is completed with the germline J gene. The chain recombines TRBV5-1 with TRBJ2-5; D not certain. Trimming left V 2 bases short and J 0 bases short, with 5 bases between. In germline, CDR1 is SGHRS, CDR2 YFSETQ. The CDR3 sequence is 13 residues long. The CDR3 bases that were read are TGCGCCAGCAGCTTTCAGGACCAAGAGACC. It yields the protein CASSFQDQET. The full CDR3 reads CASSFQDQETQYF. Full variable domain (remainder filled in from reference TRBV5-1 and TRBJ2-5): KAGVTQTPRYLIKTRGQQVTLSCSPISGHRSVSWYQQTPGQGLQFLFEYFSETQRNKGNFPGRFSGRQFSNSRSEMNVSTLELGDSALYLCASSFQDQETQYFGPGTRLLVL.

Concerning this clone itself: The read terminates 3 residues ahead of where the CDR3 ends, so the germline J gene completes it. This chain uses TRBV4-2 with TRBJ1-6; 7 positions match TRBD1. J gave up 8 bases and V 2 bases, and 6 bases lay outside the gene matches. This CDR3 is built from 15 residues. Germline values: CDR1 LGHNA, CDR2 YNFKEQ. CDR3 DNA (partial): TGTGCCAGCAGCCAACCTACAGGGGTAGATTCACCC. Protein product: CASSQPTGVDSP. The CDR3 reads in full as CASSQPTGVDSPLHF.

Details on this clone: The read ends 3 residues before the CDR3 terminus; that terminus is restored from the germline J gene. This rearrangement joins TRBV30 to TRBJ1-6; 8 positions match TRBD1. Germline V gene data show CDR1 as GTSNPN and CDR2 as SVGIG (reference sequence). J gave up 9 bases and V 5 bases, and 3 bases lay outside the gene matches. The CDR3 sequence is 12 residues long. CDR3 amino acids: CAWQGAISPLHF. The sequenced CDR3 bases are TGTGCCTGGCAGGGGGCGATTTCACCC.

As regards this clone: Sequencing ends 3 residues short of the CDR3 end; the germline J gene provides the rest. The V call is TRBV30, the J call TRBJ2-3; TRBD1 is a possible D gene (6 bases). The CDR3 loop spans 15 amino acids. The germline gives CDR1 GTSNPN, CDR2 SVGIG (reference sequence). The sequenced part of the CDR3 DNA is TGTGCCTGGAGCCGGGGACACGTTAGCAATCAGCCG. This translates into CAWSRGHVSNQP. In full, the CDR3 reads CAWSRGHVSNQPQYF.

In the case of this clone: Read coverage stops 3 residues before the CDR3 terminus; the germline J gene supplies the remainder. The rearrangement uses TRBV6-2 or TRBV6-3 and TRBJ2-7, with D uncertain. The CDR3 sequence is 11 residues long. The germline gives CDR1 MNHEY, CDR2 SVGEGT. V gave up 5 bases and J gave up 2 bases, with 4 bases separating them. CDR3 amino acids: CASSLTYEQYF. The CDR3 DNA, read in part, is TGTGCCAGCAGTCTAACCTACGAG.

For this clone: The CDR3 end lies 3 residues beyond the end of the read and is filled in from the germline J gene. The rearrangement joins TRBV7-3 to TRBJ1-1; weak D call: TRBD1 (5 bases). The CDR3 runs to 14 residues. The V gene lost 1 base and the J gene lost 1 base, with 7 bases spanning the gap. Germline CDR1 SGHTA, CDR2 FQGTGA. This CDR3 is CASSLRGENTEAFF. The sequenced part of the CDR3 DNA is TGTGCCAGCAGCTTAAGGGGGGAGAACACTGAA.

The CDR3 loop is CASSISGSYEQYF. The part of the CDR3 DNA that was read is TGTGCCAGTAGTATATCGGGCTCCTACGAG. V and J are TRBV19 and TRBJ2-7; D remains unclear. From the germline J gene comes the end of the CDR3, since the read stops 3 residues before it. The V gene lost 2 bases and the J gene lost 0 bases, with 5 bases spanning the gap. Germline CDR1 LNHDA, CDR2 SQIVND (reference sequence). CDR3 length: 13 amino acids.

Comment on this clone: The read terminates 3 residues ahead of where the CDR3 ends, so the germline J gene completes it. The chain carries TRBV19 and TRBJ2-1; D is possibly TRBD2 (5 bases). This CDR3 region has 16 residues. V lost 3 bases and J lost 9, with 21 bases in between. Germline CDR1 and CDR2: LNHDA and SQIVND (reference sequence). The CDR3 is CASSIYGVDRSAEQFF. CDR3 DNA, as far as it was read: TGTGCCAGTAGTATCTACGGGGTGGATAGGTCGGCTGAG.

As for this clone: The read finishes 3 residues shy of the CDR3 end, and the germline J gene is used to complete it. The chain combines TRBV20-1 with TRBJ2-3; tentatively, D is TRBD2 (5 bases). The CDR3 consists of 13 residues. The germline CDR1 and CDR2 sequences are DFQATT and SNEGSKA (reference sequence). Partial CDR3 DNA: TGCAGTGCCCCCGGCGGGCCGGTGGAGACG. Amino acids: CSAPGGPVET. In full, the CDR3 reads CSAPGGPVETQYF.

Remarks on this clone: The read gets to within 3 residues of the CDR3 end, and the germline J gene fills in the rest. This rearrangement joins TRBV7-9 to TRBJ2-1, with D hard to call. V gave up 4 bases and J gave up 7 bases, with 11 bases separating them. Germline V lookup: CDR1 SEHNR, CDR2 FQNEAQ (reference sequence). The CDR3 spans 13 residues. CDR3 bases read: TGTGCCAGCAGCTCCGAAGGGTCGAATGAG. Encoded protein: CASSSEGSNE. The complete CDR3 reads CASSSEGSNEQFF.

Regarding this clone: The read halts 3 residues ahead of the CDR3 end, with the missing end drawn from the germline J gene. The chain joins TRBV7-9 to TRBJ2-4; TRBD1 might be the D (5 bases). This CDR3 region has 13 residues. Germline lookup yields CDR1 SEHNR and CDR2 FQNEAQ (reference sequence). CDR3 DNA (partial): TGTGCCAGCAGCTTAGGGGGCAGCTATGGT. The encoded protein is CASSLGGSYG. The entire CDR3 protein reads CASSLGGSYGQYF. The entire variable domain, with the rest obtained from reference TRBV7-9 and TRBJ2-4, is as follows: DTGVSQNPRHKITKRGQNVTFRCDPISEHNRLYWYRQTLGQGPEFLTYFQNEAQLEKSRLLSDRFSAERPKGSFSTLEIQRTEQGDSAMYLCASSLGGSYGQYFGAGTRLSVL.

Remarks on this clone: The sequenced fragment ends 3 residues before the CDR3 boundary, so the rest is inferred from the germline J gene. The chain links TRBV7-3 to TRBJ2-7, with D maybe TRBD1 (6 bases). The CDR3 loop spans 15 amino acids. Germline V gene data show CDR1 as SGHTA and CDR2 as FQGTGA. The V gene lost 2 bases and the J gene lost 2 bases, with 13 bases spanning the gap. The part of the CDR3 DNA that was read is TGTGCCAGCAGCTTATCCGGACAGATGCCCTACGAG. Protein sequence: CASSLSGQMPYE. The entire CDR3 reads CASSLSGQMPYEQYF.

Points on this clone: Sequencing ends 3 residues short of the CDR3 end; the germline J gene provides the rest. The genes are TRBV30 and TRBJ1-3, with D unresolved. There are 13 residues in the CDR3. V lost 4 bases and J lost 2, with 9 bases in between. In germline, CDR1 is GTSNPN, CDR2 SVGIG (reference sequence). The CDR3 loop is CAWTPSPGNTIYF. The covered CDR3 bases are TGTGCCTGGACCCCGAGCCCTGGAAACACC.

With respect to this clone: The read finishes 3 residues shy of the CDR3 end, and the germline J gene is used to complete it. The V call is TRBV2, the J call TRBJ2-4; 8 bases match TRBD1. Germline-derived CDR1 and CDR2 are SNHLY and FYNNEI. The CDR3 runs to 12 residues. The DNA read from the CDR3 is TGTGCCAGCATGCCGGACAGGGATGGT. Its translation is CASMPDRDG. The full CDR3 sequence reads CASMPDRDGQYF. Variable domain in full (rest from reference TRBV2 and TRBJ2-4): EPEVTQTPSHQVTQMGQEVILRCVPISNHLYFYWYRQILGQKVEFLVSFYNNEISEKSEIFDDQFSVERPDGSNFTLKIRSTKLEDSAMYFCASMPDRDGQYFGAGTRLSVL.

For this clone: From the germline J gene comes the end of the CDR3, since the read stops 3 residues before it. V is TRBV11-3 and J is TRBJ2-7; 7 nucleotides match TRBD2. CDR1 SGHNT and CDR2 YENEEA come from the germline V gene. V was clipped by 7 bases and J by 2 bases; unmatched bases: 5. The CDR3 covers 13 residues. Partial CDR3 DNA: TGTGCCAGCAACTTGGGGGGGGCCTACGAG. Protein sequence: CASNLGGAYE. The CDR3 in its entirety is CASNLGGAYEQYF.

Turning to this clone: Coverage ceases 3 residues before the CDR3 finishes, and the germline J gene fills in the end. The rearrangement joins TRBV6-2 or TRBV6-3 to TRBJ1-1; 8 nucleotides line up with TRBD1. V shed 1 base and J 7 bases; nucleotides not matched to a gene: 2. Germline-derived CDR1 and CDR2 are MNHEY and SVGEGT. The CDR3 runs to 13 residues. The sequenced CDR3 bases are TGTGCCAGCAGTTACTTGGACAGGGTTGAA. Residues: CASSYLDRVE. The CDR3, in full, reads CASSYLDRVEAFF.

In the case of this clone: The missing CDR3 end, 3 residues past where the read stops, is filled in from the germline J gene. The rearrangement joins TRBV15 to TRBJ1-6, with 8 positions matching TRBD1. The CDR3 is made up of 15 amino acids. Germline V gene lookup returns CDR1 LNHNV and CDR2 YYDKDF (reference sequence). J lost 9 bases, V lost 3 bases, and 7 bases had no gene match. CDR3 residues: CATSSLMDRVSPLHF. The covered CDR3 bases are TGTGCCACCAGCAGCCTAATGGACAGGGTTTCACCC.

Turning to this clone: The sequenced fragment ends 3 residues before the CDR3 boundary, so the rest is inferred from the germline J gene. This chain links TRBV12-3 or TRBV12-4 with TRBJ1-1; unclear D gene. V lost 0 bases, J lost 1 base, and 6 bases lay in between. The CDR3 has 14 residues. The chain's CDR3 is CASSLALRNTEAFF. CDR3 DNA (partial): TGTGCCAGCAGTTTAGCGCTTAGGAACACTGAA.

Regarding this clone: Read data end 3 residues before the CDR3 end; the end is taken from the germline J gene. The chain is built from TRBV7-9 and TRBJ2-2; D is undetermined. CDR1 and CDR2 (germline): SEHNR, FQNEAQ (reference sequence). The CDR3 has 15 residues. Trimming took 4 bases from V and 6 from J, leaving 15 bases between them. CDR3 in amino acids: CASSSPREGPGELFF. Incomplete CDR3 DNA: TGTGCCAGCAGCTCCCCACGTGAAGGGCCCGGGGAG.

Concerning this clone itself: Coverage ceases 3 residues before the CDR3 finishes, and the germline J gene fills in the end. The genes are TRBV20-1 and TRBJ2-1; 8 positions match TRBD2. The CDR3 length is 15 residues. The V and J ends lost 3 bases and 2 bases, in that order; junction bases with no gene match: 6. CDR1 and CDR2 (germline): DFQATT, SNEGSKA (reference sequence). CDR3 DNA (partial): TGCAGTGCTAGGATTCCGGGACTAGCCTACAATGAG. Protein product: CSARIPGLAYNE. The whole CDR3 region reads CSARIPGLAYNEQFF.